This entry features one TCR beta chain sequence. The antigen remains undetermined. TCRdb re-called the RT-PCR reads with MiXCR, one entry per CDR3 protein. In the table there are some 300,000 distinct CDR3 sequences, roughly 22% of which are singletons. This CDR3 is 16 amino acids long. V lost 3 bases to trimming and J lost 1 base, with 15 bases between them. Per germline, CDR1 MDHEN and CDR2 SYDVKM. The data were taken from a study of response to subunit inactivated influenza vaccine. The study's findings and limits: Every seasonal influenza vaccination brings in few new T cells, the authors suggested.

The chain uses TRBV28 and TRBJ1-1; unclear D gene. The TCR sequence derives from a man between 50 and 75 years old who received an inactivated influenza vaccine. The input for sequencing was PBMCs from blood, taken about 19 months after vaccination. The CDR3 bases are TGTGCCAGCAGTTTTCGATTTTACAAGGCGAACACTGAAGCTTTCTTT. It encodes CASSFRFYKANTEAFF.